Many counts were recorded for the clone carrying this T cell receptor (beta chain). The target antigen is unknown. Each CDR3 protein is one row after TCRdb ran MiXCR on the 5' RACE reads. The table shows around 30,000 distinct CDR3 sequences, with about 1.6% occurring only once. It was from 2 million PBMCs stored at -80 C that the unsorted libraries were obtained. The data were taken from a study of neurological immune-mediated disorders. Study-level points and caveats: Grouping of repertoires by phylogeny put those of 18 of 34 multiple sclerosis patients into a single related-CDR3 cluster, a possible signature. The highest TCR clonal expansion occurred in HTLV-1-associated myelopathy; multiple sclerosis fell below healthy controls.

The length of the CDR3 is 12 residues. Trimming took off 5 bases at V and 4 bases at J, with 12 bases between the two ends. Looked up from germline, CDR1 is DFQATT and CDR2 is SNEGSKA (reference sequence). Sequenced input: PBMCs. The chain has TRBV20-1 and TRBJ2-7; D gene ambiguous. The sequence was collected from a woman in her twenties or thirties with multiple sclerosis. The CDR3 bases are TGCAGTGCTCCCCGCGACAAGTACGAGCAGTACTTC. As protein: CSAPRDKYEQYF.